Shown below are 10 T cell receptor beta chains from a single sample sequenced in a study of beta chain features in type 1 diabetes. Study-level points and caveats: People with Type 1 diabetes carried modestly yet significantly shorter TCRB CDR3s in all four CD4+ subsets.

Reverse transcribing all isolated RNA meant expressed TCRB transcripts were sequenced. Generated by immunoSEQ multiplex PCR, the TCRdb table keeps only in-frame clones and is missing some. This sample has around 250,000 clones; less than 30% occur once, and the top ten carry roughly 0.013%. No antigens are known for them. The sequenced material came from naive CD4+ T cells from blood. The receptors derive from a woman aged 25 to 39 with type 1 diabetes.

The chain has TRBV9 and TRBJ1-2; 10 bases agree with TRBD1. V dropped 5 bases and J dropped 1; count of bases not matched to a gene: 11. Germline assignment: CDR1 SGDLS and CDR2 YYNGEE. The CDR3 has 17 residues. CDR3 protein: CASSDRDRGRHNYGYTF. The CDR3 DNA reads as TGTGCCAGCAGTGACCGGGACAGGGGACGCCATAACTATGGCTACACCTTC.

The V call is TRBV7-2, the J call TRBJ2-1, with 9 positions matching TRBD1. The V segment lost 3 bases and the J segment 8 bases; nucleotides outside the gene matches: 5. The germline V gene encodes CDR1 SGHTA and CDR2 FQGNSA. The CDR3 runs 14 residues. CDR3 DNA sequence: TGTGCCAGCAGCTTCGGGACAGGGATGTATGAGCAGTTCTTC. Residues: CASSFGTGMYEQFF.

This clone has more than one count but fewer than ten. Other DNA sequences of this sample code for an identical CDR3. For the CDR3, the DNA is TGCGCCAGCAGCCCAACAGCTGGGGCCAACGTCCTGACTTTC. Translating it yields CASSPTAGANVLTF. The chain recombines TRBV5-1 with TRBJ2-6; the D is unclear. Germline loops: CDR1 SGHRS, CDR2 YFSETQ. Trimming pared 4 bases from V and 2 bases from J, leaving 7 bases between. The CDR3 is 14 amino acids.

This clone appeared a few times. V usage is TRBV7-9 and J usage is TRBJ1-3; D is ambiguous. Germline CDR1 SEHNR, CDR2 FQNEAQ (reference sequence). V dropped 1 base and J dropped 0 bases, with 10 bases sitting between them. The CDR3 is 16 residues long. CDR3 sequence: CASSLGTLNSGNTIYF. In DNA, the CDR3 is TGTGCCAGCAGCTTAGGGACTCTTAACTCTGGAAACACCATATATTTT.

Only a few counts were recorded for this clone. The genes are TRBV6-1 and TRBJ2-1, with 10 bases that match TRBD2. The CDR3 consists of 16 residues. CDR1 and CDR2 (germline): MNHNS, SASEGT. V lost 1 base, J lost 2 bases, and 2 bases stayed unmatched. CDR3 protein: CASSEELAGTYNEQFF. CDR3 coding DNA: TGTGCCAGCAGTGAAGAACTAGCGGGAACCTACAATGAGCAGTTCTTC.

This chain uses TRBV28 with TRBJ1-2; no clear D. The CDR3 is 12 amino acids. From germline, CDR1 is MDHEN and CDR2 SYDVKM. Trimming removed 3 bases at V and 5 bases at J, with 7 bases between. This CDR3 reads CASSFREYGYTF. The CDR3 DNA reads TGTGCCAGCAGTTTTCGGGAGTATGGCTACACCTTC.

This clone was seen a handful of times. V usage is TRBV9 and J usage is TRBJ2-7; no reliable D call. This CDR3 is built from 15 residues. Per germline, CDR1 SGDLS and CDR2 YYNGEE. V was trimmed by 0 bases and J by 4 bases, leaving 14 bases between them. CDR3 region: CASSVGGSTGYEQYF. The CDR3 DNA sequence: TGTGCCAGCAGCGTAGGAGGATCAACTGGATACGAGCAGTACTTC.

J is TRBJ2-6 and V is TRBV2, with D possibly TRBD1 on 6 matching bases. Looked up from germline, CDR1 is SNHLY and CDR2 is FYNNEI. The CDR3 is made up of 15 amino acids. V shed 7 bases and J shed 4 bases, with 14 bases lying between them. Written as DNA, the CDR3 is TGTGCCAGCACCCAACAGGGATACGGGGCCAACGTCCTGACTTTC. It is translated as CASTQQGYGANVLTF.

The CDR3: CAGGGTYEQYF. The CDR3 nucleotides are TGTGCCGGAGGCGGAACCTACGAGCAGTACTTC. J is TRBJ2-7 and V is TRBV2, with D maybe TRBD2 (5 bases). Per germline, CDR1 SNHLY and CDR2 FYNNEI. Trimming left V 11 bases short and J 2 bases short, with 10 bases between. The CDR3 extends over 11 amino acids.

This clone occurred a few times. The chain uses TRBV5-6 and TRBJ2-1; 8 bases align to TRBD2. The CDR3 has 15 amino acids. Germline V gene data show CDR1 as SGHDT and CDR2 as YYEEEE. Trimming cost V 2 bases and J 7 bases; bases outside gene matches: 8. DNA of the CDR3: TGTGCCAGCAGCTTAAAACTAGCGGAAGGGAATGAGCAGTTCTTC. Translating gives CASSLKLAEGNEQFF.